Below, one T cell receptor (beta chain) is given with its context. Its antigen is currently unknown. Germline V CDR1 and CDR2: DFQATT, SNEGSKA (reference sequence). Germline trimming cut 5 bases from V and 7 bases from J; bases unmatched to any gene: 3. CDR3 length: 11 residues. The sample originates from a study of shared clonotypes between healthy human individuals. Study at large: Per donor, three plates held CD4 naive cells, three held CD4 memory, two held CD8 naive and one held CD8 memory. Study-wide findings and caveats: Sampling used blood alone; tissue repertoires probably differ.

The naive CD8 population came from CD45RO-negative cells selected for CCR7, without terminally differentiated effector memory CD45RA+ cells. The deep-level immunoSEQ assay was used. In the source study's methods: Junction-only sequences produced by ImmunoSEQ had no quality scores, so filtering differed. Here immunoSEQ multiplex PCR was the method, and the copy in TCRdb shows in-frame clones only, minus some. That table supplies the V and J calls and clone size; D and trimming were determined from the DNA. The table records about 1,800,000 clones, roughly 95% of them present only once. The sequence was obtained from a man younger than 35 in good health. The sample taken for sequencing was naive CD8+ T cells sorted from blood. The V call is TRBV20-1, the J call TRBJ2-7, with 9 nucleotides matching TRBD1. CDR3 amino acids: CSAWDRAEQYF. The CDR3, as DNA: TGCAGTGCTTGGGACAGGGCAGAGCAGTACTTC.